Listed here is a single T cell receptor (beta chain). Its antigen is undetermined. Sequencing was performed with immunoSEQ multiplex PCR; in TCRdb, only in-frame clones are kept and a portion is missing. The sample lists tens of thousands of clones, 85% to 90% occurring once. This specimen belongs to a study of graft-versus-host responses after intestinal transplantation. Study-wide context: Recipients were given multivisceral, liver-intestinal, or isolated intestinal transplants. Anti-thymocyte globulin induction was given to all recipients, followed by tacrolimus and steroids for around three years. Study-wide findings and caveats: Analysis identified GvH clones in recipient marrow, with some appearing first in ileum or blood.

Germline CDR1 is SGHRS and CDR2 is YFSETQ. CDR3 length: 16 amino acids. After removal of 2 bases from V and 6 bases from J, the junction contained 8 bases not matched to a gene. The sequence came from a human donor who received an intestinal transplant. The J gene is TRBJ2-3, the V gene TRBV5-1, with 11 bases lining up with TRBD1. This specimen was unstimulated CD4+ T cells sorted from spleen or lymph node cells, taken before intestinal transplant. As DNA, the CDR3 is TGCGCCAGCAGCTTCACCCCTGGGACAGGGGGGGATACGCAGTATTTT. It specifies CASSFTPGTGGDTQYF. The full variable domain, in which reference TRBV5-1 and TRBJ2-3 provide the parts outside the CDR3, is KAGVTQTPRYLIKTRGQQVTLSCSPISGHRSVSWYQQTPGQGLQFLFEYFSETQRNKGNFPGRFSGRQFSNSRSEMNVSTLELGDSALYLCASSFTPGTGGDTQYFGPGTRLTVL.